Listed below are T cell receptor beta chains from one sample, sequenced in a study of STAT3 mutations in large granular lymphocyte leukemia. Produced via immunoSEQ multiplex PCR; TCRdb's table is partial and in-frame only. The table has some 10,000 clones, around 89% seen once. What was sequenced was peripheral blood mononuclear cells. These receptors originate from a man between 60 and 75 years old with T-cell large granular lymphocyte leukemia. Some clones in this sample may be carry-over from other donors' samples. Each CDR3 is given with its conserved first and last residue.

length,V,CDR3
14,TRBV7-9,CASSTEGLTDTQYF
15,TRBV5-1,CASSGGDRGSTEAFF
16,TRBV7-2,CASSGWGQGASGEQYF
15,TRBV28,CASSLWGGRRDTQYF
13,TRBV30,CAWSVLLNQPQHF
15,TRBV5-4,CASSPGAGSTDTQYF
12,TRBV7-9,CASSSQNTEAFF
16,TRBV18,CASSPPGTSVSNEQFF
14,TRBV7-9,CASSLVGGPEEQYF
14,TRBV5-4,CASSFSRGVTEAFF
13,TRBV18,CASSPGVNYGYTF
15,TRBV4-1,CASSAGLAVYNEQFF
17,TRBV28,CASSPFLWTSGRDPWAF
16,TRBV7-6,CASSSRTSGKAYEQYF
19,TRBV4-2,CASSREQGAMQANSYEQYF
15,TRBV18,CASSPTSGFSYEQYF
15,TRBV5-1,CASSLTGQKAQPQHF
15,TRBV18,CASSPSGSVGEKLFF
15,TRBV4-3,CASSHQDNANTEAFF
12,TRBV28,CASSLRLNEQFF
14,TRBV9,CASSVDIGGSEAFF
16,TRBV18,CASSPSRSEGGTEAFF
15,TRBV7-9,CASSLPIADGGEQYF
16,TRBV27,CASSLQGRVRGEKLFF
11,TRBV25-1,CASGTVAEQYF
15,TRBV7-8,CASSLGQGFTDTQYF
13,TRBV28,CASSLSRAYGYTF
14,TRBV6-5,CASSLRGSYQPQHF
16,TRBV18,CASSPPGLAGDNEQFF
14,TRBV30,CAWSVGLALYEQYF
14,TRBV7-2,CASSRDRGPYEQYF
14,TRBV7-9,CASSSDSPGYEQYF
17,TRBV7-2,CASRIGGLFSGANVLTF
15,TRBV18,CASSPTGGSDTEAFF
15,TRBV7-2,CASSLGSSQNTEAFF
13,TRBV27,CASSWDESTEAFF
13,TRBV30,CAFIQGGGTEAFF
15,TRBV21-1,CASFIPRHRGHEQYF
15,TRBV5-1,CASSLAFTGGEEQYF
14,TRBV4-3,CASSQEQGYTEAFF
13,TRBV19,CASSIAPTRGYTF
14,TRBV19,CASNSGPGYQPQHF